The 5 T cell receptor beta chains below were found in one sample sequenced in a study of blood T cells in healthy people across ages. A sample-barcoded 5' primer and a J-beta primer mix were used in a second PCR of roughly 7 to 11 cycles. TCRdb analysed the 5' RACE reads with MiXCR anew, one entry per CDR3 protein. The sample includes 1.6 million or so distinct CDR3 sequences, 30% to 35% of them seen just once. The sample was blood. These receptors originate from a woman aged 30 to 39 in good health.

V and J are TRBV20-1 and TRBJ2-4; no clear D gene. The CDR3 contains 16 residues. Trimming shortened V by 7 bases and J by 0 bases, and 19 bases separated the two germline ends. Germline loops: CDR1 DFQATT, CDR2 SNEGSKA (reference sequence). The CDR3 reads CSGGQWEELAKNIQYF. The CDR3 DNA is TGCAGTGGAGGTCAGTGGGAAGAACTAGCCAAAAACATTCAGTACTTC.

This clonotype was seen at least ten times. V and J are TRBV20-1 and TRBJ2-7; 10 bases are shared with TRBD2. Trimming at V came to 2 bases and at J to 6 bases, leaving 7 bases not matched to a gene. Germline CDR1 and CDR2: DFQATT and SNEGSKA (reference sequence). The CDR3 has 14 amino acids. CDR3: CSARTGTSAVEQYF. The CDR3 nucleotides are TGCAGTGCTAGAACCGGGACTAGCGCGGTCGAGCAGTACTTC.

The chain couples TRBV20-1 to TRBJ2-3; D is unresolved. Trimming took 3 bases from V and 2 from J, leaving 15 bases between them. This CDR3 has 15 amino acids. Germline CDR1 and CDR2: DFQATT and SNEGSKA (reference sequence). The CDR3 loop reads CSASTTGVYTDTQYF. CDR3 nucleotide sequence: TGCAGTGCTAGTACAACTGGAGTATACACAGATACGCAGTATTTT.

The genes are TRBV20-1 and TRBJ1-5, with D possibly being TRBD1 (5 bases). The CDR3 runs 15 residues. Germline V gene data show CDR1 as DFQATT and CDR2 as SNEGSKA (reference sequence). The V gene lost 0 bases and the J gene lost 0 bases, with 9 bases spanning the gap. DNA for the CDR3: TGCAGTGCTAGAGATCAGGGTTATAGCAATCAGCCCCAGCATTTT. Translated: CSARDQGYSNQPQHF.

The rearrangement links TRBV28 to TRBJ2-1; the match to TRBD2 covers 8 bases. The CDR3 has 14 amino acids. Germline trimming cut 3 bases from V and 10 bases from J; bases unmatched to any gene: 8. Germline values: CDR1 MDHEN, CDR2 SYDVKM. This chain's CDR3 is CASSFPRTSWEQFF. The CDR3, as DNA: TGTGCCAGCAGTTTCCCCCGGACTAGCTGGGAGCAGTTCTTC. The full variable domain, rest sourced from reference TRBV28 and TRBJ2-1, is DVKVTQSSRYLVKRTGEKVFLECVQDMDHENMFWYRQDPGLGLRLIYFSYDVKMKEKGDIPEGYSVSREKKERFSLILESASTNQTSMYLCASSFPRTSWEQFFGPGTRLTVL.